This T cell receptor beta chain came from a study of blood T cell repertoires in COVID-19. Study-wide background: Specimens from acute and convalescent COVID-19 originated in the United States, Italy and Spain.

Original handling: Amplification of reference gene primers was used by the study to estimate nucleated cell counts. Clones were sequenced by immunoSEQ multiplex PCR, and TCRdb holds only the in-frame ones, with some missing. V, J and clone size are taken as reported in that table, and D and trimming were inferred from the DNA itself. The sample has 250,000 to 300,000 clones, roughly four fifths seen once. It was within 2 weeks before study entry that exposed participants met a COVID-19 case. The CDR3 is made up of 18 amino acids. The V gene end was trimmed by 0 bases and the J gene end by 7 bases; junction bases not matched to a gene: 13. Germline CDR1 reads PRHDT; CDR2 reads FYEKMQ (reference sequence).

The sequenced material came from PBMCs or T cells enriched from blood (not recorded which). This chain links TRBV13 with TRBJ2-1; 9 bases match TRBD2. This TCR was recovered from a man aged 35-49 years who had been exposed to COVID-19. The chain's CDR3 is CASSLGAGGPDRRNEQFF. CDR3 in DNA: TGTGCCAGCAGCTTAGGGGCGGGAGGGCCTGATCGTAGAAATGAGCAGTTCTTC.